This TCR beta chain was identified in a study of cytotoxic CD8 clonotypes in ibrutinib-treated CLL. Clones were sequenced by immunoSEQ multiplex PCR, and TCRdb holds only the in-frame ones, with some missing. The table records 250,000 to 350,000 clones, approximately 76% of them present only once. The clonotype was recovered from a human donor with chronic lymphocytic leukemia. Material: PBMCs, obtained at disease progression, from a patient treated with ibrutinib.

The CDR3 DNA is TGTGCCAGCAGCTTGGCCGGTGTGGGCTCCTACGAGCAGTACTTC. Amino acids: CASSLAGVGSYEQYF. This chain links TRBV5-5 with TRBJ2-7, with unresolved D. Trimming left V 0 bases short and J 0 bases short, with 10 bases between. Germline CDR1 SGHKS, CDR2 YYEKEE (reference sequence). The CDR3 totals 15 residues.